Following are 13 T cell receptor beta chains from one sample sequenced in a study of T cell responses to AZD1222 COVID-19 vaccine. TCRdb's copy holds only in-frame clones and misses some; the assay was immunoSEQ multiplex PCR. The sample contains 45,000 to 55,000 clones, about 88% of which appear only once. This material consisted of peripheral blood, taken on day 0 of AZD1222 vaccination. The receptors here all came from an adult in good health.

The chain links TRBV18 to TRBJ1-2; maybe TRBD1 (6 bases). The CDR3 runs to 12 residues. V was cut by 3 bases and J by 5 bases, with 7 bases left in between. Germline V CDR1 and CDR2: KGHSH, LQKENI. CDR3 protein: CASSPDRYGYTF. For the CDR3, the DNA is TGTGCCAGCTCACCGGACAGATATGGCTACACCTTC.

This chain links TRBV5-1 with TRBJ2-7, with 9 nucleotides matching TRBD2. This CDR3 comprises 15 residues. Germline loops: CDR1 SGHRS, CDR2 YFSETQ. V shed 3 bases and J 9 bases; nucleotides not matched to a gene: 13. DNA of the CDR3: TGCGCCAGCAGCTCACTAGGGCGGGAGGGCCAGGGGCAGTACTTC. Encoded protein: CASSSLGREGQGQYF.

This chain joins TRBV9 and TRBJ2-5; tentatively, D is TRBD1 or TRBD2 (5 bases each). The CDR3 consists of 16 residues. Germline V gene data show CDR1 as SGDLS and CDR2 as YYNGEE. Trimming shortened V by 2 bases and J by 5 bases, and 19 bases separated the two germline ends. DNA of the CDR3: TGTGCCAGCAGCGTCCCCCGGGACGGCTGGGGGGAGACCCAGTACTTC. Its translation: CASSVPRDGWGETQYF.

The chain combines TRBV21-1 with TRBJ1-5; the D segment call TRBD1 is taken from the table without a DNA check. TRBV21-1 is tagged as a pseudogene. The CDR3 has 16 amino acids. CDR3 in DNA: TGTGCCAGCAGCACTGCCCTGGACAGGGGGGTTCAGCCCCAGCATTTT. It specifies CASSTALDRGVQPQHF.

The CDR3 DNA reads as TGCGCCAGCAGCCCCCTGAGTAGCGGGATCAGACTGGGGGAGCAGTACTTC. It specifies CASSPLSSGIRLGEQYF. The chain links TRBV5-1 to TRBJ2-7; 8 nucleotides agree with TRBD2. V lost 4 bases and J lost 7; bases outside the gene matches: 19. Looked up from germline, CDR1 is SGHRS and CDR2 is YFSETQ. The CDR3 runs 17 residues.

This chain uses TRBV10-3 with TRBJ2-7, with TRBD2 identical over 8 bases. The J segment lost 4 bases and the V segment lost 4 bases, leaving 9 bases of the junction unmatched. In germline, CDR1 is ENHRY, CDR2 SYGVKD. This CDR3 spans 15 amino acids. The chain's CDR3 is CAISAQASGYYEQYF. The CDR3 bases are TGTGCCATCAGTGCTCAAGCTAGCGGGTATTACGAGCAGTACTTC.

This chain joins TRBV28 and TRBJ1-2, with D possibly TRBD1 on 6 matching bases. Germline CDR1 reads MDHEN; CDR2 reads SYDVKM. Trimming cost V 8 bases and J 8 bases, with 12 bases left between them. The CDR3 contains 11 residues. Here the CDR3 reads CASGQGWGYTF. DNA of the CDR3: TGTGCCAGCGGCCAGGGGTGGGGCTACACCTTC.

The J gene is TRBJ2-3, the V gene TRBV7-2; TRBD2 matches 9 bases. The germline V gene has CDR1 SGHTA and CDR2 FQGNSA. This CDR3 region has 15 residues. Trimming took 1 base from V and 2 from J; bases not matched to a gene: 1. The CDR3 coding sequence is TGTGCCAGCAGCTTAGGACTAGCGGTCACAGATACGCAGTATTTT. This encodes CASSLGLAVTDTQYF.

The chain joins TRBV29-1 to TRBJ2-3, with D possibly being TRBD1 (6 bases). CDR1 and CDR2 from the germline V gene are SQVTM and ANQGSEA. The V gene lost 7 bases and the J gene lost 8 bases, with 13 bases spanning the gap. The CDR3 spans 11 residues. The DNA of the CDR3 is TGCAGCGGTCGTGGGGGCTCTACGCAGTATTTT. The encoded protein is CSGRGGSTQYF.

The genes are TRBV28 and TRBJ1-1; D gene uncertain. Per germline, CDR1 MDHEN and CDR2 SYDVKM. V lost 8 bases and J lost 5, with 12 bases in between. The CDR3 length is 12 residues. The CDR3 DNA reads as TGTGCCAGCTTTGGTCGGGGAACTGAAGCTTTCTTT. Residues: CASFGRGTEAFF.

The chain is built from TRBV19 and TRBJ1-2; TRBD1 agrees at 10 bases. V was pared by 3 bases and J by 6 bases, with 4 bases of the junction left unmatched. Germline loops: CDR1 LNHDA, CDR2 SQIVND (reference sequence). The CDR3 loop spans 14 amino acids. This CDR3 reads CASSIGGQGNGYTF. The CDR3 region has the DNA TGTGCCAGTAGTATCGGGGGACAGGGGAATGGCTACACCTTC.

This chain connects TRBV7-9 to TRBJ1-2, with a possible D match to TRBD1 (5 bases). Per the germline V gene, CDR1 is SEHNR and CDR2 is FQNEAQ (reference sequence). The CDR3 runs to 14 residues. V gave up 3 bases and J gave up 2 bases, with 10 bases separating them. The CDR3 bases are TGTGCCAGCAGCTTTGGGACTCCAAACTATGGCTACACCTTC. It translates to CASSFGTPNYGYTF.

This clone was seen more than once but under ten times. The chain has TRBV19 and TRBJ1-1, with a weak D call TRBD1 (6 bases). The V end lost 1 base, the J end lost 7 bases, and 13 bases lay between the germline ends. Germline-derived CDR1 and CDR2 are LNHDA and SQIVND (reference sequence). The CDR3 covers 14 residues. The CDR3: CASSIARGRGEAFF. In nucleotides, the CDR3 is TGTGCCAGTAGTATAGCCCGGGGGCGGGGTGAAGCTTTCTTT.